This T cell receptor (beta chain) was sequenced for a study of T cell repertoires in cytomegalovirus infection. Study-level background: Used in the study were CMV epitopes, some recently identified and HLA-C-restricted, others well-studied and HLA-B-restricted. CMV infection together with matching HLA type was indicated by public TCR beta signatures.

General study points: The ex vivo response showed dominance by HLA-C-restricted CMV-specific TCR beta clonotypes.

TCRdb reprocessed the reads with MiXCR, giving one entry per CDR3 protein. The data show 830,000 or so distinct CDR3 sequences, about 30% seen once. Only a few counts were recorded for this clonotype. The antigen is undetermined. From germline, CDR1 is ENHRY and CDR2 SYGVKD. This CDR3 region has 15 residues. V was shortened by 5 bases and J by 1 base, with 12 bases between the two germline ends. The receptor's source is a human donor in good health (CMV status not recorded). Some clones in this sample may be carry-over from other donors' samples. The V call is TRBV10-3, the J call TRBJ2-1, with D possibly being TRBD1 (7 bases). The source material was cultured CD8+ T cells from PBMCs, sampled from culture after CMV antigen stimulation. CDR3 nucleotide sequence: TGTGCCATCAGTCGGGGGACAGAGTCCTACAATGAGCAGTTCTTC. Residues: CAISRGTESYNEQFF.